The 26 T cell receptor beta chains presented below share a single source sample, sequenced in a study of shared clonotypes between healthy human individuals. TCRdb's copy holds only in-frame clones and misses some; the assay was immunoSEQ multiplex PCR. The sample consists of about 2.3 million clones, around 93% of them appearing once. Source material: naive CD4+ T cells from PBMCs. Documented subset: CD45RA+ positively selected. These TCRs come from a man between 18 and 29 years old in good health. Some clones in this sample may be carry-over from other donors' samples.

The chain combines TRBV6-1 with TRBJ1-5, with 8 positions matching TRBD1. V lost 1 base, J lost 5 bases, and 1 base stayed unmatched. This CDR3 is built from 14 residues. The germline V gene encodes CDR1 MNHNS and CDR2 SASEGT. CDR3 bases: TGTGCCAGCAGTGAAGGGACAGGGTATCAGCCCCAGCATTTT. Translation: CASSEGTGYQPQHF.

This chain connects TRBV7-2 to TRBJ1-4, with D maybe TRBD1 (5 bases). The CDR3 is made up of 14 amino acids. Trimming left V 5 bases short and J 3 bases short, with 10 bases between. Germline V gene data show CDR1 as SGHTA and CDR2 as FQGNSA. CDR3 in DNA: TGTGCCAGCAGCCCCGGCAGGGCTAATGAAAAACTGTTTTTT. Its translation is CASSPGRANEKLFF. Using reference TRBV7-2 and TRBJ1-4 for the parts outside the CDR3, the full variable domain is GAGVSQSPSNKVTEKGKDVELRCDPISGHTALYWYRQSLGQGLEFLIYFQGNSAPDKSGLPSDRFSAERTGGSVSTLTIQRTQQEDSAVYLCASSPGRANEKLFFGSGTQLSVL.

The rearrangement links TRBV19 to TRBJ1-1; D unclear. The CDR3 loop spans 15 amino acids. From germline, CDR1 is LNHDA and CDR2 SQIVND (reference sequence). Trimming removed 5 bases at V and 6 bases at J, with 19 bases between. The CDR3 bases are TGTGCCAGTAGTCCTTTGGGGTCCGGGAAGGCTGAAGCTTTCTTT. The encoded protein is CASSPLGSGKAEAFF.

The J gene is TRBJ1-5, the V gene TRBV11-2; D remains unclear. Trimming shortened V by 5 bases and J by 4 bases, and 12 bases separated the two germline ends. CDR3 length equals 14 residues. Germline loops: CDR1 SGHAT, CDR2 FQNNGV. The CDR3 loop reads CASSPSLPNQPQHF. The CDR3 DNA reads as TGTGCCAGCAGCCCATCCCTTCCAAATCAGCCCCAGCATTTT.

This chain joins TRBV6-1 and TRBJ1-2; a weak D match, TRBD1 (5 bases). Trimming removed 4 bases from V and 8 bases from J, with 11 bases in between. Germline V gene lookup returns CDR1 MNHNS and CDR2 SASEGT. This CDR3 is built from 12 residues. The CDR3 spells CASSARAPGYTF. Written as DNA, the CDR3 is TGTGCCAGCAGTGCCAGGGCGCCCGGCTACACCTTC.

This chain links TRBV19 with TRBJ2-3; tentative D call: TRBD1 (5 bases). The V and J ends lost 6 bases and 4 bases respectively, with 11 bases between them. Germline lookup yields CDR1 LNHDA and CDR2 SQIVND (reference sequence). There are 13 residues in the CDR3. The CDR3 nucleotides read TGTGCCAGTAGGCTGACAGACTCAGATACGCAGTATTTT. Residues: CASRLTDSDTQYF.

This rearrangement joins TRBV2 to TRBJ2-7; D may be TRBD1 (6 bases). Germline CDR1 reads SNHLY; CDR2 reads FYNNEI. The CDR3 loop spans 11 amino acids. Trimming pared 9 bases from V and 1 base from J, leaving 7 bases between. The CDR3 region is CASTGSYEQYF. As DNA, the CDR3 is TGTGCCAGTACAGGGTCCTACGAGCAGTACTTC.

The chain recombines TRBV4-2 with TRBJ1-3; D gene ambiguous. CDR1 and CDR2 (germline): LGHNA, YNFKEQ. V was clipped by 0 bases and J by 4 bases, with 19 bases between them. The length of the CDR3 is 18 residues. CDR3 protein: CASSQEGPGSTWGNTIYF. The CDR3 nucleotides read TGTGCCAGCAGCCAAGAGGGCCCAGGCTCCACCTGGGGAAACACCATATATTTT.

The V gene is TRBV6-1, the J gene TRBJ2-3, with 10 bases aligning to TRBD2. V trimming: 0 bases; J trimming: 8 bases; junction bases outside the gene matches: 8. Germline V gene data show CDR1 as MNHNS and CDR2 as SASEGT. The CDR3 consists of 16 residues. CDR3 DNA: TGTGCCAGCAGTGAAGCAGGGCTAGCGGGAGTCGGTACGCAGTATTTT. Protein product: CASSEAGLAGVGTQYF.

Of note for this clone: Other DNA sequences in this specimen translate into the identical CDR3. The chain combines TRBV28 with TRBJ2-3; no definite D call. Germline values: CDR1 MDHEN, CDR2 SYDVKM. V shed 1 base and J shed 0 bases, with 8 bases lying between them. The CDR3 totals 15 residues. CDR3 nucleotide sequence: TGTGCCAGCAGTTTATATTCGGGTAGCACAGATACGCAGTATTTT. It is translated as CASSLYSGSTDTQYF.

CDR3 residues: CASSQEYQASGANVLTF. CDR3 bases: TGCGCCAGCAGCCAAGAGTACCAGGCCTCTGGGGCCAACGTCCTGACTTTC. This sequence joins TRBV4-1 and TRBJ2-6; D unclear. The V end was cut by 0 bases, the J end by 0 bases, with 9 bases between. This CDR3 is 17 amino acids long. Germline values: CDR1 MGHRA, CDR2 YSYEKL.

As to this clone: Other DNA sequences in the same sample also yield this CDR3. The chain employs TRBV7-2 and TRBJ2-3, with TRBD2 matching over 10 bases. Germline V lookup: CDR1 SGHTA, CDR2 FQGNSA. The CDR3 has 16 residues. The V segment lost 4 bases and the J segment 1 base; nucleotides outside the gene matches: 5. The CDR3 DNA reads TGTGCCAGCAGCTCCCGGACTAGCGGCCGCACAGATACGCAGTATTTT. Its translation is CASSSRTSGRTDTQYF.

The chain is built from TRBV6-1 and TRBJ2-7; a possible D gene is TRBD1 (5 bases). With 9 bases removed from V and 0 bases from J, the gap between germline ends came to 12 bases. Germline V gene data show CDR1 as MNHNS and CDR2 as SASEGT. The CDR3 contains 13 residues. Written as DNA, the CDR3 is TGTGCCAGTTCGACAGCTAGCTCCTACGAGCAGTACTTC. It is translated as CASSTASSYEQYF.

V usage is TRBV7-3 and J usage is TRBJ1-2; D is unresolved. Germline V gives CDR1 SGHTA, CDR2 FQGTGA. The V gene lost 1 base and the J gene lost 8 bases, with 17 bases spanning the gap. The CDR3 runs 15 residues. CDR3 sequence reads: CASSLSGQREGGYTF. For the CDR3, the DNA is TGTGCCAGCAGCTTAAGTGGGCAGAGGGAGGGCGGCTACACCTTC.

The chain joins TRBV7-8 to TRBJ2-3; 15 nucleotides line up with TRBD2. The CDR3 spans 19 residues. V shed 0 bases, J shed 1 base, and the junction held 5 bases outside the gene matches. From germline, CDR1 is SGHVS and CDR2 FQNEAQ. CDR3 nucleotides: TGTGCCAGCAGCTTAGCCCCGGGACTAGCGGGAGGAGGCACAGATACGCAGTATTTT. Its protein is CASSLAPGLAGGGTDTQYF.

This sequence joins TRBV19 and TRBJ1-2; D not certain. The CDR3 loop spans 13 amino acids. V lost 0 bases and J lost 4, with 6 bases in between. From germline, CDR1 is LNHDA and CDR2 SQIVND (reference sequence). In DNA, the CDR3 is TGTGCCAGTAGTATAGACCGGGTCTATGGCTACACCTTC. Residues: CASSIDRVYGYTF.

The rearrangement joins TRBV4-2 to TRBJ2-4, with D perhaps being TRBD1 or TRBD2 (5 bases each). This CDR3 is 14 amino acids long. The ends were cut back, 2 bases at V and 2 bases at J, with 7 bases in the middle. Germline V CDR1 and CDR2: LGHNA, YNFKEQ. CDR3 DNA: TGTGCCAGCAGCCAATGGGGGACCAAAAACATTCAGTACTTC. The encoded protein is CASSQWGTKNIQYF.

The CDR3 protein is CASSFQTGDYEQYF. CDR3 coding DNA: TGTGCCAGCAGCTTTCAAACAGGGGACTACGAGCAGTACTTC. The gene calls are TRBV7-2 and TRBJ2-7, with 7 bases matching TRBD1. Germline V gene sequence: CDR1 SGHTA, CDR2 FQGNSA. V was clipped by 3 bases and J by 3 bases; unmatched bases: 5. This CDR3 is 14 amino acids long.

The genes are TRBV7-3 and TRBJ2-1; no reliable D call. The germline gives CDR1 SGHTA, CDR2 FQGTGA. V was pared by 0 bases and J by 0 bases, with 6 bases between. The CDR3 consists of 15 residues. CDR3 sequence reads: CASSLTAASYNEQFF. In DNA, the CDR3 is TGTGCCAGCAGCTTAACGGCGGCCTCCTACAATGAGCAGTTCTTC.

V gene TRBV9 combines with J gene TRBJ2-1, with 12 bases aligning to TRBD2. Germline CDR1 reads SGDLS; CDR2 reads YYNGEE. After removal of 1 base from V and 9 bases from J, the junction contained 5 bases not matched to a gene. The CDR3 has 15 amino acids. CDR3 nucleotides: TGTGCCAGCAGCGTACTAGCGGGAGGGCAAGGTGAGCAGTTCTTC. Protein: CASSVLAGGQGEQFF.

This CDR3 reads CASSKGLAHTGELFF. DNA for the CDR3: TGTGCCAGCAGTAAGGGACTAGCTCACACCGGGGAGCTGTTTTTT. The V gene is TRBV6-1, the J gene TRBJ2-2, with TRBD2 matching 9 bases. V was clipped by 5 bases and J by 3 bases; unmatched bases: 4. Germline V CDR1 and CDR2: MNHNS, SASEGT. The CDR3 spans 15 residues.

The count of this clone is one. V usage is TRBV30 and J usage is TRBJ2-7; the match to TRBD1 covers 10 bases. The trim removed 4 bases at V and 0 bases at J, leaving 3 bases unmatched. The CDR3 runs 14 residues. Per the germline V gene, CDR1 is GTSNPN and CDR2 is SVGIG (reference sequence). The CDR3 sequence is CAWTRDRGSYEQYF. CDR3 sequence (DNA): TGTGCCTGGACCCGGGACAGGGGCTCCTACGAGCAGTACTTC.

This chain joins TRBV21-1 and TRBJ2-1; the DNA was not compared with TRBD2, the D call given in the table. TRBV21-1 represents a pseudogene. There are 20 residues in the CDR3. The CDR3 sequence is CASSGRLAGGPSSSYNEQFF. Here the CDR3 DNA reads TGTGCCAGCAGCGGCCGACTAGCGGGAGGGCCCTCATCCTCCTACAATGAGCAGTTCTTC.

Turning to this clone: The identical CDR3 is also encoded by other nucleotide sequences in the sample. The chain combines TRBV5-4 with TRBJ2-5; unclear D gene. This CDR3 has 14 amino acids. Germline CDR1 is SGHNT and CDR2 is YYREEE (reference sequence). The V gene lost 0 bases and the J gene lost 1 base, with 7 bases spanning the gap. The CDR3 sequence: CASSLALSQETQYF. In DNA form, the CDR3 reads TGTGCCAGCAGCTTGGCTCTTTCCCAAGAGACCCAGTACTTC.

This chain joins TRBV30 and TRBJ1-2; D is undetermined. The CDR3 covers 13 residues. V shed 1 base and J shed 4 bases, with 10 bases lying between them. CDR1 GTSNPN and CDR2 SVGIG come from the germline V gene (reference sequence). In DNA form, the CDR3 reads TGTGCCTGGAGTGAACAGACGGTCTATGGCTACACCTTC. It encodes CAWSEQTVYGYTF.

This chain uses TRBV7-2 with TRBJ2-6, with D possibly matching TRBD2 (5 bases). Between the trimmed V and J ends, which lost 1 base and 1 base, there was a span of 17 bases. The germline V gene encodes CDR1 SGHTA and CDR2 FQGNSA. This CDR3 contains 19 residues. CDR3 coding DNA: TGTGCCAGCAGCTTAGTGTTCGGAGGTGACTATTCTGGGGCCAACGTCCTGACTTTC. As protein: CASSLVFGGDYSGANVLTF.